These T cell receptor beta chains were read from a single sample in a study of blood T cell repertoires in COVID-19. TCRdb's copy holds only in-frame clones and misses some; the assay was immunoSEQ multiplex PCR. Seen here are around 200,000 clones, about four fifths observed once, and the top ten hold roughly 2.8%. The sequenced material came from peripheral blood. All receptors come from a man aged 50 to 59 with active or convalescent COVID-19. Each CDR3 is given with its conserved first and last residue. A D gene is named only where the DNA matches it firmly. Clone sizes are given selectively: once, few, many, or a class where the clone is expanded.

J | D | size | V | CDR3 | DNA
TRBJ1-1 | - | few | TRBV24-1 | CATSDGGNTEAFF | TGTGCCACCAGTGACGGTGGTAACACTGAAGCTTTCTTT
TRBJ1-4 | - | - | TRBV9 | CASSQAITTNEKLFF | TGTGCCAGCAGCCAAGCGATAACAACTAATGAAAAACTGTTTTTT
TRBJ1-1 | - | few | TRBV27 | CASSFRGIEGEAFF | TGTGCCAGCAGTTTCCGGGGAATAGAGGGTGAAGCTTTCTTT
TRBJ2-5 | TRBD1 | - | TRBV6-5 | CASRPQGAVGETQYF | TGTGCCAGCAGACCCCAGGGGGCGGTTGGGGAGACCCAGTACTTC
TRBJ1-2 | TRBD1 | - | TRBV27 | CASSFRASTGTVYGYTF | TGTGCCAGCAGTTTTCGAGCATCTACCGGGACAGTCTATGGCTACACCTTC
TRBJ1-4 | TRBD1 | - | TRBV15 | CATSKDPQMTGLNEKLFF | TGTGCCACCAGCAAGGACCCCCAAATGACAGGGCTTAATGAAAAACTGTTTTTT
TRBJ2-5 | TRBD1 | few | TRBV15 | CATAGTGYGETQYF | TGTGCCACCGCCGGGACAGGGTACGGGGAGACCCAGTACTTC
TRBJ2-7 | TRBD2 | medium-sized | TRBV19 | CASSINRGRYEQYF | TGTGCCAGTAGTATTAATCGCGGGAGGTACGAGCAGTACTTC
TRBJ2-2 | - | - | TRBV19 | CASTDTRVGGNTGELFF | TGTGCCAGTACCGATACCCGGGTGGGGGGGAACACCGGGGAGCTGTTTTTT
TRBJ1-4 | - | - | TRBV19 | CASSIIATNEKLFF | TGTGCCAGTAGTATAATCGCAACTAATGAAAAACTGTTTTTT
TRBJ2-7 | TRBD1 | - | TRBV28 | CASTSGQGEYEQYF | TGTGCCAGCACCTCCGGACAGGGGGAATACGAGCAGTACTTC
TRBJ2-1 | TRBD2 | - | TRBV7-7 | CASSLGAGGPANEQFF | TGTGCTAGCAGCTTAGGGGCGGGAGGGCCGGCCAATGAGCAGTTCTTC
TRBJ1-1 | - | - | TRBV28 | CASRGEGDTEAFF | TGTGCCAGCAGGGGGGAGGGTGACACTGAAGCTTTCTTT
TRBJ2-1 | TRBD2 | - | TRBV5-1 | CASSPTSAYNEQFF | TGCGCCAGCAGTCCGACTAGCGCCTACAATGAGCAGTTCTTC
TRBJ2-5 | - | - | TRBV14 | CASSQDLRVRETQYF | TGTGCCAGCAGCCAAGATCTCAGGGTGAGGGAGACCCAGTACTTC
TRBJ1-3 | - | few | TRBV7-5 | CARSTRQGSGNTIYF | TGTGCCAGAAGCACGAGACAGGGCTCTGGAAACACCATATATTTT
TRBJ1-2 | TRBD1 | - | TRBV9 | CASRAGTGDGYTF | TGTGCCAGCAGGGCCGGGACAGGGGATGGCTACACCTTC
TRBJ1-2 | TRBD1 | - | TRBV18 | CASFTSPGQLNYGYTF | TGTGCCAGCTTCACCTCTCCGGGACAGTTAAACTATGGCTACACCTTC
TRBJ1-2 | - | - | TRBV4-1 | CASSPPRVFSGDYGYTF | TGCGCCAGCAGCCCACCCCGAGTCTTTTCGGGAGACTATGGCTACACCTTC
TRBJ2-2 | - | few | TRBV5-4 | CASSSGLEDNTGELFF | TGTGCCAGCAGTTCCGGACTTGAAGACAACACCGGGGAGCTGTTTTTT
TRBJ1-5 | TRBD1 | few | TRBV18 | CASSSGQGDQPQHF | TGTGCCAGCTCATCCGGACAGGGTGATCAGCCCCAGCATTTT
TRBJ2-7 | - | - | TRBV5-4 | CASSLISSYEQYF | TGTGCCAGCAGCTTGATTAGCTCCTACGAGCAGTACTTC
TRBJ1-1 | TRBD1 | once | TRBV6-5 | CASSSGQGSIDTEAFF | TGTGCCAGCAGTTCGGGACAGGGTAGTATCGACACTGAAGCTTTCTTT
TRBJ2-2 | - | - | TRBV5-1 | CASSLPGAGELFF | TGCGCCAGCAGCTTGCCGGGGGCCGGGGAGCTGTTTTTT
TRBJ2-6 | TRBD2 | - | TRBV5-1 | CASSLGAGAGANVLTF | TGCGCCAGCAGCTTGGGGGCGGGGGCTGGGGCCAACGTCCTGACTTTC
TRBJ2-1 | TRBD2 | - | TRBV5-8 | CASSLGLAGGDEQFF | TGTGCCAGCAGCTTGGGACTAGCGGGGGGGGATGAGCAGTTCTTC
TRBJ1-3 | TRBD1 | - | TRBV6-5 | CASSRQGASGNTIYF | TGTGCCAGCAGTCGACAGGGGGCGAGCGGAAACACCATATATTTT
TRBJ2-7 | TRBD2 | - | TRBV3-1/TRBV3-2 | CASSPRILAGGTYEQYF | TGTGCCAGCAGCCCCCGAATCCTAGCGGGAGGGACCTACGAGCAGTACTTC
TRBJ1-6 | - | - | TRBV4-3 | CASSQDGWGEAGNSPLHF | TGCGCCAGCAGCCAAGATGGTTGGGGGGAGGCAGGTAATTCACCCCTCCACTTT
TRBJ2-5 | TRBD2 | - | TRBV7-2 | CASSFSRGGAQETQYF | TGTGCCAGCAGCTTCTCTCGCGGGGGGGCCCAAGAGACCCAGTACTTC
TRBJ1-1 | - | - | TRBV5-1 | CASSYGPLAGTEAFF | TGCGCCAGCAGCTATGGGCCCTTAGCGGGCACTGAAGCTTTCTTT
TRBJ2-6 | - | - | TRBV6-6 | CASSPATAPNSGANVLTF | TGTGCCAGCAGTCCCGCGACAGCCCCTAACTCTGGGGCCAACGTCCTGACTTTC
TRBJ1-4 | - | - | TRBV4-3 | CASSQDPLSTGSLFF | TGCGCCAGCAGCCAAGATCCACTATCCACCGGGTCACTGTTTTTT
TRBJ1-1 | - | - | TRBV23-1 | CASSQPKLNTEAFF | TGCGCCAGCAGTCAACCTAAGTTGAACACTGAAGCTTTCTTT
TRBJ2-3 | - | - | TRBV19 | CASSILSFSSTDTQYF | TGTGCCAGTAGTATACTCTCTTTTTCTAGCACAGATACGCAGTATTTT
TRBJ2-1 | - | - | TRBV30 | CAWSVEGGPQFF | TGTGCCTGGAGCGTCGAGGGGGGGCCCCAGTTCTTC
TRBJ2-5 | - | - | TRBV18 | CASSLDQETQYF | TGTGCCAGCTCACTAGATCAAGAGACCCAGTACTTC
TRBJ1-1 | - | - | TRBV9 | CASSISGSTEAFF | TGTGCCAGCAGCATTTCAGGGTCCACTGAAGCTTTCTTT
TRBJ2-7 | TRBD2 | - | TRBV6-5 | CASSYSGGRAYEQYF | TGTGCCAGCAGTTACTCCGGCGGGAGGGCCTACGAGCAGTACTTC
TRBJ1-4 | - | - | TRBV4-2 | CASSQDGREREKLFF | TGTGCCAGCAGCCAAGATGGAAGGGAGAGGGAAAAACTGTTTTTT
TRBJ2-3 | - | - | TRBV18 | CASSPTGGTSTDTQYF | TGTGCCAGCTCACCAACCGGGGGAACCAGCACAGATACGCAGTATTTT
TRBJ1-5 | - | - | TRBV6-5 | CASKGDYPPQHF | TGTGCCAGCAAGGGGGACTATCCGCCCCAGCATTTT
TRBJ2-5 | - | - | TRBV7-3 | CASSQNRVSQETQYF | TGTGCCAGCAGCCAAAACAGGGTATCACAAGAGACCCAGTACTTC
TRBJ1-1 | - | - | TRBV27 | CASSFEAGNTEAFF | TGTGCCAGCAGTTTTGAGGCCGGGAACACTGAAGCTTTCTTT
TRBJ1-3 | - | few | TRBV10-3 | CAISESQTRGNTIYF | TGTGCCATCAGTGAGTCGCAGACTAGGGGAAACACCATATATTTT
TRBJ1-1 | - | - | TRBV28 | CASSLTRGGGSEAFF | TGTGCCAGCAGTTTAACCCGGGGAGGAGGCAGTGAAGCTTTCTTT
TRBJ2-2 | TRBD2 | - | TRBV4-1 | CASSRGLVLGTGELFF | TGCGCCAGCAGCCGAGGACTAGTCTTGGGCACCGGGGAGCTGTTTTTT
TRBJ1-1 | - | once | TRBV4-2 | CASSRTGGGTEAFF | TGTGCCAGCAGCCGGACCGGGGGGGGCACTGAAGCTTTCTTT
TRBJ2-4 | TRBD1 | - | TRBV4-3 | CASSRVPGQGLLGKNIQYF | TGCGCCAGCAGCCGGGTACCGGGACAGGGGCTGCTTGGCAAAAACATTCAGTACTTC
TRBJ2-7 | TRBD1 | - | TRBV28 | CASTLTGTPYEQYF | TGTGCCAGCACTCTGACAGGGACCCCCTACGAGCAGTACTTC
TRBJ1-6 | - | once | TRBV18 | CASSQEETRTPLHF | TGTGCCAGCTCACAGGAGGAGACAAGGACACCCCTCCACTTT